This TCR beta chain was documented in a study of T cell responses to AZD1222 COVID-19 vaccine. General study findings and limits: Donors skewed white British and female; clonal diversity was possibly underestimated. Regions 160-218 and 743-854 dominated among vaccine-associated CD4 TCRs spanning spike.

This CDR3 has 16 amino acids. Germline V CDR1 and CDR2: SGHKS, YYEKEE (reference sequence). The V end lost 0 bases, the J end lost 1 base, and 13 bases lay between the germline ends. Produced via immunoSEQ multiplex PCR; TCRdb's table is partial and in-frame only. The data contain 100,000 to 120,000 clones, roughly four fifths of them seen just once; the ten biggest clones take up less than 5%. This clone was observed once. What it binds is unknown. Source: peripheral blood, taken on day 0 of AZD1222 vaccination. This sequence originates from an adult in good health. The V gene is TRBV5-5, the J gene TRBJ1-1; tentative D call: TRBD1 (6 bases). The chain's CDR3 is CASSLDSGGANTEAFF. The CDR3 DNA sequence: TGTGCCAGCAGCTTGGACTCCGGGGGGGCGAACACTGAAGCTTTCTTT.